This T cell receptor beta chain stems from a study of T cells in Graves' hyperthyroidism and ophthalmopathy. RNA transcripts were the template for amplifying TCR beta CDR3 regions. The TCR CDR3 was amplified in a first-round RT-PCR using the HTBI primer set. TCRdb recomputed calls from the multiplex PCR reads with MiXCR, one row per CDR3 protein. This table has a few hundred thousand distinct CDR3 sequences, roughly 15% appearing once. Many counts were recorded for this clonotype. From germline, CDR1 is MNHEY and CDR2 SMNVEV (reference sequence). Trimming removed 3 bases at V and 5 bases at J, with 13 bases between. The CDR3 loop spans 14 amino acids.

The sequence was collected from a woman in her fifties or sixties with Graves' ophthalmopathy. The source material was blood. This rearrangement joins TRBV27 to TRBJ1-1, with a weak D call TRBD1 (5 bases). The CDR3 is CASSFDGAGTEAFF. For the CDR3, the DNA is TGTGCCAGCAGTTTCGATGGGGCAGGTACTGAAGCTTTCTTT.